This entry lists 18 T cell receptor beta chains sequenced from one sample in a study of cytotoxic CD8 clonotypes in ibrutinib-treated CLL. Data came from immunoSEQ multiplex PCR; TCRdb stores just in-frame clones and leaves some out. The sample shows fewer than 90,000 clones, approximately 70% of them seen only once. The sample here was PBMCs, taken after 12 months of ibrutinib treatment. The origin of the receptors is a human donor with chronic lymphocytic leukemia.

This clone showed up just once. This rearrangement joins TRBV29-1 to TRBJ2-5, with TRBD1 matching 7 bases. This CDR3 is built from 12 residues. Germline V gene data show CDR1 as SQVTM and CDR2 as ANQGSEA. V dropped 6 bases and J dropped 5; count of bases not matched to a gene: 6. The CDR3 loop reads CSVVGTEETQYF. In DNA form, the CDR3 reads TGCAGCGTCGTGGGGACAGAGGAGACCCAGTACTTC.

This chain joins TRBV12-5 and TRBJ2-5, with 10 bases lining up with TRBD2. V shed 1 base and J 1 base; nucleotides not matched to a gene: 3. Germline-derived CDR1 and CDR2 are LGHNT and FRNRAP. This CDR3 is 16 amino acids long. CDR3 coding DNA: TGTGCTAGTGGTTTGGCGGTAGCGGGGGGCCAAGAGACCCAGTACTTC. It encodes CASGLAVAGGQETQYF. Full variable domain (rest looked up from reference TRBV12-5 and TRBJ2-5): DARVTQTPRHKVTEMGQEVTMRCQPILGHNTVFWYRQTMMQGLELLAYFRNRAPLDDSGMPKDRFSAEMPDATLATLKIQPSEPRDSAVYFCASGLAVAGGQETQYFGPGTRLLVL.

This clone was detected only a few times. The genes are TRBV5-1 and TRBJ1-3; TRBD1 might be the D (6 bases). CDR3 length: 14 amino acids. Germline V gene data show CDR1 as SGHRS and CDR2 as YFSETQ. The V end lost 1 base, the J end lost 2 bases, and 7 bases lay between the germline ends. CDR3 in DNA: TGCGCCAGCAGCTTGACAGGGACTGGAAACACCATATATTTT. It encodes CASSLTGTGNTIYF.

V and J are TRBV11-2 and TRBJ2-6; D unclear. CDR3 length equals 16 residues. Germline CDR1 and CDR2: SGHAT and FQNNGV. Trimming took 1 base from V and 3 from J, leaving 10 bases between them. The CDR3 bases are TGTGCCAGCAGCTTAGGGATGAAGAGTGGGGCCAACGTCCTGACTTTC. This sequence encodes CASSLGMKSGANVLTF.

This clone was counted a few times. J is TRBJ2-2 and V is TRBV5-4, with TRBD1 matching 8 bases. Germline trimming cut 4 bases from V and 7 bases from J; bases unmatched to any gene: 9. The CDR3 has 15 amino acids. Germline V lookup: CDR1 SGHNT, CDR2 YYREEE (reference sequence). CDR3 nucleotide sequence: TGTGCCAGCAGCCTGGGGATAACAGGGGGCGGGGAGCTGTTTTTT. Translating it yields CASSLGITGGGELFF. The variable domain in full, completed from reference TRBV5-4 and TRBJ2-2, reads ETGVTQSPTHLIKTRGQQVTLRCSSQSGHNTVSWYQQALGQGPQFIFQYYREEENGRGNFPPRFSGLQFPNYSSELNVNALELDDSALYLCASSLGITGGGELFFGEGSRLTVL.

V is TRBV5-4 and J is TRBJ2-7; possibly TRBD2 for D (5 bases). V was cut by 0 bases and J by 3 bases, with 7 bases left in between. The CDR3 spans 13 residues. CDR1 is SGHNT and CDR2 is YYREEE in the germline V gene (reference sequence). The CDR3 DNA reads as TGTGCCAGCAGCTTGGACGGGGTCTACGAGCAGTACTTC. It codes for CASSLDGVYEQYF.

In this sample, this clone turned up a few times. The chain carries TRBV29-1 and TRBJ1-4, with D possibly TRBD1 on 5 matching bases. Between the trimmed V and J ends, which lost 6 bases and 5 bases, there was a span of 16 bases. This CDR3 region has 14 residues. CDR1 is SQVTM, CDR2 ANQGSEA, per germline. The CDR3: CSVLPGKLNEKLFF. CDR3 nucleotide sequence: TGCAGCGTCTTACCAGGGAAGCTCAATGAAAAACTGTTTTTT.

This chain joins TRBV7-2 and TRBJ1-3; D not certain. Germline CDR1 SGHTA, CDR2 FQGNSA. The CDR3 consists of 13 residues. Between the trimmed V and J ends, which lost 4 bases and 7 bases, there was a span of 11 bases. In DNA form, the CDR3 reads TGTGCCAGCAGCTCTTCTCCAACTAACACCATATATTTT. Amino acids: CASSSSPTNTIYF.

This rearrangement joins TRBV5-4 to TRBJ2-5, with 10 positions matching TRBD2. CDR3 length: 13 amino acids. The ends lost 5 bases at V and 4 bases at J; junction bases unmatched: 2. Germline CDR1 and CDR2: SGHNT and YYREEE (reference sequence). This CDR3 reads CASSSGGSETQYF. CDR3 coding DNA: TGTGCCAGCAGTAGCGGGGGGTCAGAGACCCAGTACTTC.

V and J are TRBV16 and TRBJ1-1; tentative D call: TRBD1 (5 bases). The CDR3 spans 13 residues. Trimming shortened V by 4 bases and J by 4 bases, and 10 bases separated the two germline ends. Germline-derived CDR1 and CDR2 are KGHSY and FQNENV. Here the CDR3 reads CASSLDSSTEAFF. Written as DNA, the CDR3 is TGTGCCAGCAGCCTAGACAGTAGCACTGAAGCTTTCTTT. Complete variable domain (other parts from reference TRBV16 and TRBJ1-1): GEEVAQTPKHLVRGEGQKAKLYCAPIKGHSYVFWYQQVLKNEFKFLISFQNENVFDETGMPKERFSAKCLPNSPCSLEIQATKLEDSAVYFCASSLDSSTEAFFGQGTRLTVV.

J is TRBJ2-1 and V is TRBV6-5; 10 positions match TRBD1. Unmatched junction bases numbered 4, after V lost 6 bases and J lost 2 bases. The CDR3 consists of 15 residues. Germline V gene data show CDR1 as MNHEY and CDR2 as SVGAGI. The chain's CDR3 is CASRSGTGAYNEQFF. Here the CDR3 DNA reads TGTGCCAGCAGGTCCGGGACAGGGGCCTACAATGAGCAGTTCTTC.

This clone was seen a few times. The chain carries TRBV4-2 and TRBJ1-2; 9 positions match TRBD1. Trimming removed 0 bases from V and 8 bases from J; junction bases left unmatched: 10. There are 16 residues in the CDR3. From germline, CDR1 is LGHNA and CDR2 YNFKEQ. CDR3 protein: CASSQEMGQGIAGYTF. In DNA form, the CDR3 reads TGTGCCAGCAGCCAAGAAATGGGACAGGGAATTGCCGGCTACACCTTC.

This chain links TRBV19 with TRBJ2-5; D perhaps matches TRBD2 (5 bases). V lost 6 bases to trimming and J lost 2 bases, with 10 bases between them. The CDR3 is 13 amino acids. Germline V gene data show CDR1 as LNHDA and CDR2 as SQIVND (reference sequence). The CDR3, as DNA: TGTGCCAGTAGCGCGCGGGTTCAAGAGACCCAGTACTTC. Protein: CASSARVQETQYF.

The sample holds a few counts of this clone. V is TRBV10-3 and J is TRBJ1-3; D is ambiguous. Trimming pared 4 bases from V and 4 bases from J, leaving 8 bases between. Germline-derived CDR1 and CDR2 are ENHRY and SYGVKD. This CDR3 has 13 amino acids. The chain's CDR3 is CAISGEKGNTIYF. CDR3 nucleotide sequence: TGTGCCATCAGTGGCGAGAAGGGAAACACCATATATTTT.

The rearrangement links TRBV5-1 to TRBJ1-2, with TRBD1 matching 8 bases. Germline CDR1 SGHRS, CDR2 YFSETQ. The CDR3 loop spans 15 amino acids. J lost 4 bases, V lost 0 bases, and 5 bases had no gene match. The CDR3 DNA is TGCGCCAGCAGCTTGGGACAGGGGACCATCTATGGCTACACCTTC. Amino acids: CASSLGQGTIYGYTF. Combining the CDR3 with reference TRBV5-1 and TRBJ1-2 gives the whole variable domain KAGVTQTPRYLIKTRGQQVTLSCSPISGHRSVSWYQQTPGQGLQFLFEYFSETQRNKGNFPGRFSGRQFSNSRSEMNVSTLELGDSALYLCASSLGQGTIYGYTFGSGTRLTVV.

This chain connects TRBV7-3 to TRBJ1-1; TRBD1 matches at 8 bases. The CDR3 is 14 residues long. V lost 4 bases, J lost 1 base, and 2 bases stayed unmatched. In germline, CDR1 is SGHTA, CDR2 FQGTGA. The CDR3 region is CASSSGGANTEAFF. CDR3 in DNA: TGTGCCAGCAGCTCAGGGGGCGCGAACACTGAAGCTTTCTTT.

This chain joins TRBV15 and TRBJ2-5; D remains unclear. This CDR3 has 12 amino acids. Per the germline V gene, CDR1 is LNHNV and CDR2 is YYDKDF (reference sequence). The V gene lost 3 bases and the J gene lost 3 bases, with 5 bases spanning the gap. The CDR3 region has the DNA TGTGCCACCAGCAGCTTGAAAGAGACCCAGTACTTC. Translation gives CATSSLKETQYF.

The V call is TRBV7-9, the J call TRBJ1-2; D gene uncertain. Trimming took off 1 base at V and 5 bases at J, with 5 bases between the two ends. The CDR3 loop spans 12 amino acids. Germline V gives CDR1 SEHNR, CDR2 FQNEAQ (reference sequence). Here the CDR3 DNA reads TGTGCCAGCAGCTTAGACGGGTATGGCTACACCTTC. Translating gives CASSLDGYGYTF.